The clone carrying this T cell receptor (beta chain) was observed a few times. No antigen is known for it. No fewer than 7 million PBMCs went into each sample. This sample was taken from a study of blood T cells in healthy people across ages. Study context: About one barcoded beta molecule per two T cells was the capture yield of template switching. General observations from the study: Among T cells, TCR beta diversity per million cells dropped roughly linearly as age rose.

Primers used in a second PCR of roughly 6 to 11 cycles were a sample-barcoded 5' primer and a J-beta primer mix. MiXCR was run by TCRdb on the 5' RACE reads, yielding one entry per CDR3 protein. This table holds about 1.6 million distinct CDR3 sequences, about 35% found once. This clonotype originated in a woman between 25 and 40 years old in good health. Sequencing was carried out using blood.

The CDR3 is CASSLLREVEQYF. Written as DNA, the CDR3 is TGTGCCAGCAGCTTGTTGCGGGAGGTCGAGCAGTACTTC. This chain uses TRBV7-2 with TRBJ2-7; 8 bases are a match to TRBD2. Per germline, CDR1 SGHTA and CDR2 FQGNSA. The junction had 4 bases not matched to a gene; V was cut back by 3 bases and J by 6 bases. CDR3 size: 13 residues.